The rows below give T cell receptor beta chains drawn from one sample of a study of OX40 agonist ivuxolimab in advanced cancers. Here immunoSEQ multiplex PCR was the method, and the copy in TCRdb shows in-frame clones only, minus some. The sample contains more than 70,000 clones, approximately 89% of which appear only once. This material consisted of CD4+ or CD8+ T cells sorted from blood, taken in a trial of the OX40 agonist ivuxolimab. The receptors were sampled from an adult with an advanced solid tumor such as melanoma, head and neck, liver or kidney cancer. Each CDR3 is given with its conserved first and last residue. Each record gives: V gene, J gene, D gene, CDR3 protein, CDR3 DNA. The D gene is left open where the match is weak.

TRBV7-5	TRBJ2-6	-	CVRSSTGRKTSGANVLTF	TGTGTCAGAAGCTCGACAGGCAGAAAAACCTCTGGGGCCAACGTCCTGACTTTC
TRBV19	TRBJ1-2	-	CASSSRYGYTF	TGTGCCAGTAGTTCACGCTATGGCTACACCTTC
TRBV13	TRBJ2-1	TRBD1	CASSSKRTGGYNEQFF	TGTGCCAGTTCCTCAAAGCGGACAGGGGGCTACAATGAGCAGTTCTTC
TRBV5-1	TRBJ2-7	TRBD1	CASSLGTGHEQYF	TGCGCCAGCAGCCTGGGGACAGGGCACGAGCAGTACTTC
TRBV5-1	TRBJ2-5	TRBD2	CASSLLTSGEETQYF	TGCGCCAGCAGCTTGTTGACTAGCGGAGAAGAGACCCAGTACTTC
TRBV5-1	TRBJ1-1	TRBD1	CASSSGTGNVVTEAFF	TGCGCCAGCAGTTCGGGGACAGGGAACGTGGTCACTGAAGCTTTCTTT
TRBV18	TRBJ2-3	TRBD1	CASSTGENTQYF	TGTGCCAGCTCAACAGGGGAAAATACGCAGTATTTT
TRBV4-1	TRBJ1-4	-	CASSQLSRGLDEKLFF	TGCGCCAGCAGTCAACTTTCCCGGGGGCTTGATGAAAAACTGTTTTTT
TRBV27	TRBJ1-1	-	CASSLRQGRTEAFF	TGTGCCAGCAGTTTACGCCAGGGTAGAACTGAAGCTTTCTTT
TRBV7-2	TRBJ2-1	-	CASSSDSTYNEQFF	TGTGCCAGCAGCTCCGATAGCACCTACAATGAGCAGTTCTTC